This TCR beta chain was retrieved from a study of T-cell reconstitution after alpha-beta-depleted transplantation in children. Regarding the study as a whole: When one year had passed after transplant, most T-cell counts and diversity came from newly produced T cells.

The TCRbeta library was prepared with unique molecular identifiers. TCRdb redid the calling of the PCR reads with MiXCR, one entry per CDR3 protein. Here the sample spans about 50,000 distinct CDR3 sequences, approximately 6.1% being singletons. Germline loops: CDR1 SGHTA, CDR2 FQGNSA. The junction had 10 bases not matched to a gene; V was cut back by 4 bases and J by 3 bases. The CDR3 is 16 residues long. This clonotype has just a few counts. What it binds is not known. The TCR was taken from a female patient aged 2-9 years who had a stem cell transplant for aplastic anemia, so the T cells may come from the graft donor. The material was PBMCs, mostly from graft donor cells, obtained 60 days after TCRalphabeta/CD19-depleted stem cell transplant. The chain carries TRBV7-2 and TRBJ2-3; TRBD1 matches 7 bases. The CDR3 nucleotides read TGTGCCAGCAGCTCGAGGACACAGGGGTGGACAGATACGCAGTATTTT. Translated: CASSSRTQGWTDTQYF.